Each of the 2 T cell receptor beta chains below was sequenced from the same sample in a study of T-cell reconstitution after alpha-beta-depleted transplantation in children. This sample's TCRbeta library carried unique molecular identifier barcodes. TCRdb processed the PCR reads anew with MiXCR; each CDR3 protein has one entry. This sample has about 980,000 distinct CDR3 sequences, with roughly 31% found just once. Here the sequenced sample was PBMCs, mostly from graft donor cells, taken 360 days after TCRalphabeta/CD19-depleted stem cell transplant. These receptors originate from a boy less than two years old who had a stem cell transplant for SCID, so the T cells may come from the graft donor.

This clonotype was seen a handful of times. V usage is TRBV29-1 and J usage is TRBJ2-7; 12 nucleotides agree with TRBD2. The CDR3 spans 21 residues. The germline V gene has CDR1 SQVTM and CDR2 ANQGSEA. V lost 0 bases, J lost 0 bases, and 18 bases stayed unmatched. CDR3 in amino acids: CSVEDWEAGTSGGPNSYEQYF. DNA for the CDR3: TGCAGCGTTGAAGATTGGGAAGCCGGTACTAGCGGGGGGCCTAACTCCTACGAGCAGTACTTC.

The chain joins TRBV4-1 to TRBJ2-7, with D unresolved. In germline, CDR1 is MGHRA, CDR2 YSYEKL. The CDR3 loop spans 16 amino acids. V lost 4 bases, J lost 3 bases, and 19 bases lay in between. The chain's CDR3 is CASSLSPGQTNYEQYF. The DNA for the CDR3 is TGCGCCAGCAGCCTCTCACCGGGCCAAACGAACTACGAGCAGTACTTC.